Shown below are 29 T cell receptor beta chains from a single sample sequenced in a study of CD8 T cells in Susac syndrome. Random hexamers were used to reverse transcribe roughly 0.45 to 1 ug of RNA. TCRdb ran MiXCR on the immunoSEQ multiplex PCR reads and lists one entry per CDR3 protein. The sample lists tens of thousands of distinct CDR3 sequences; around 94% were seen once. The sample was CD8+ T cells from PBMCs. These receptors were obtained from a human donor in good health.

The genes are TRBV7-9 and TRBJ2-7, with a weak D call TRBD1 (6 bases). The CDR3 loop spans 12 amino acids. In germline, CDR1 is SEHNR, CDR2 FQNEAQ (reference sequence). Trimming removed 8 bases from V and 5 bases from J, with 13 bases in between. The CDR3 sequence is CASSGAGDEQYF. The CDR3 coding sequence is TGTGCCAGCTCCGGGGCAGGGGACGAGCAGTACTTC.

The CDR3 nucleotides are TGTGCCTCCACTCGGGGGCTAGGGGCCAACGTCCTGACTTTC. Translated, it gives CASTRGLGANVLTF. The chain uses TRBV6-1 and TRBJ2-6; TRBD1 or TRBD2 may be the D gene (6 bases each). The CDR3 has 14 residues. Germline loops: CDR1 MNHNS, CDR2 SASEGT. The ends were cut back, 11 bases at V and 4 bases at J, with 15 bases in the middle.

V and J are TRBV7-8 and TRBJ2-1, with 9 bases fitting TRBD1. The V segment lost 4 bases and the J segment 3 bases; nucleotides outside the gene matches: 13. The length of the CDR3 is 18 residues. Germline CDR1 reads SGHVS; CDR2 reads FQNEAQ. CDR3 sequence (DNA): TGTGCCAGCAGCTCAACCCTCACCGGGACAGGGAACTACAATGAGCAGTTCTTC. This translates into CASSSTLTGTGNYNEQFF.

The rearrangement joins TRBV5-4 to TRBJ1-6; 7 nucleotides line up with TRBD1. The CDR3 totals 15 residues. Per germline, CDR1 SGHNT and CDR2 YYREEE (reference sequence). The V gene end was trimmed by 6 bases and the J gene end by 0 bases; junction bases not matched to a gene: 3. The CDR3 DNA follows: TGTGCCAGCAACGACAGGGACTCCTATAATTCACCCCTCCACTTT. This translates into CASNDRDSYNSPLHF.

V gene TRBV11-2 combines with J gene TRBJ2-2, with 11 bases identical to TRBD2. Unmatched junction bases numbered 14, after V lost 1 base and J lost 4 bases. Germline V CDR1 and CDR2: SGHAT, FQNNGV. This CDR3 region has 20 residues. The CDR3 reads CASSLASSSGGTRGTGELFF. The CDR3 DNA reads TGTGCCAGCAGCTTAGCATCTTCTAGCGGGGGGACTCGAGGCACCGGGGAGCTGTTTTTT.

This clonotype has just a few counts. The chain recombines TRBV6-2 or TRBV6-3 with TRBJ2-3; D gene uncertain. The CDR3 consists of 11 residues. CDR1 MNHEY and CDR2 SVGEGT come from the germline V gene. Trimming took off 10 bases at V and 3 bases at J, with 8 bases between the two ends. CDR3 nucleotide sequence: TGTGCCACGGAGACTACAGATACGCAGTATTTT. Protein product: CATETTDTQYF.

In DNA form, the CDR3 reads TGCGCCAGCAGACAGACAGAGAACACTGAAGCTTTCTTT. Protein product: CASRQTENTEAFF. The rearrangement uses TRBV5-1 and TRBJ1-1, with D tentatively TRBD1 (5 bases). Deletions cut 5 bases from V and 1 base from J, with 9 bases between. The germline V gene encodes CDR1 SGHRS and CDR2 YFSETQ. This CDR3 is 13 amino acids long.

This clonotype has a single count. This chain links TRBV5-1 with TRBJ2-1; 9 bases agree with TRBD1. This CDR3 is built from 15 residues. J gave up 6 bases and V 3 bases, and 7 bases lay outside the gene matches. Germline values: CDR1 SGHRS, CDR2 YFSETQ. CDR3 region: CASSSETGGINEQFF. The CDR3 DNA is TGCGCCAGCAGCTCGGAGACAGGGGGGATCAATGAGCAGTTCTTC.

This clonotype was seen once. The CDR3 bases are TGTGCCAGCAGTGAAGGGGGTGGGCAGGGGCCCCGGTGGCAGTACTTC. It is translated as CASSEGGGQGPRWQYF. The chain employs TRBV2 and TRBJ2-7, with D maybe TRBD1 (6 bases). Germline CDR1 is SNHLY and CDR2 is FYNNEI. The CDR3 runs to 16 residues. The V end lost 1 base, the J end lost 9 bases, and 22 bases lay between the germline ends.

This clonotype was seen once. V gene TRBV19 combines with J gene TRBJ2-7; D remains ambiguous. This CDR3 contains 13 residues. Trimming shortened V by 8 bases and J by 3 bases, and 14 bases separated the two germline ends. Germline CDR1 and CDR2: LNHDA and SQIVND (reference sequence). In DNA form, the CDR3 reads TGTGCCAGTGCGTATACCGAAGTCTACGAGCAGTACTTC. Translating it yields CASAYTEVYEQYF.

V and J are TRBV12-3 or TRBV12-4 and TRBJ1-5; D is uncertain. The CDR3 contains 15 residues. Trimming removed 0 bases at V and 0 bases at J, with 6 bases between. The CDR3 DNA reads TGTGCCAGCAGTTTAGCCTTTGGTAGCAATCAGCCCCAGCATTTT. Translation gives CASSLAFGSNQPQHF.

The count of this clonotype is one. This chain joins TRBV7-6 and TRBJ2-7; 8 bases line up with TRBD2. V trimming: 5 bases; J trimming: 5 bases; junction bases outside the gene matches: 8. The CDR3 consists of 14 residues. The V gene's germline CDR1 is SGHVS and CDR2 FNYEAQ. CDR3 nucleotides: TGTGCCAGCAGCCGCCGGCGGGAGGACCACGAGCAGTACTTC. Translating gives CASSRRREDHEQYF.

V is TRBV4-3 and J is TRBJ2-6, with TRBD1 as a possible D gene (6 bases). There are 16 residues in the CDR3. Germline lookup yields CDR1 LGHNA and CDR2 YSLEER. Trimming cost V 2 bases and J 1 base, with 9 bases left between them. Here the CDR3 reads CASSQYDRSGANVLTF. In DNA form, the CDR3 reads TGCGCCAGCAGCCAATACGACAGGTCTGGGGCCAACGTCCTGACTTTC.

This chain connects TRBV5-1 to TRBJ2-3, with D possibly called TRBD1 or TRBD2 (6 bases each). This CDR3 region has 16 residues. The V and J ends lost 0 bases and 0 bases respectively, with 11 bases between them. Germline CDR1 SGHRS, CDR2 YFSETQ. The CDR3: CASSLVGGRSTDTQYF. CDR3 coding DNA: TGCGCCAGCAGCTTGGTCGGGGGCAGAAGCACAGATACGCAGTATTTT.

This clonotype was seen once. The chain is built from TRBV20-1 and TRBJ2-3; D gene uncertain. The CDR3 spans 11 residues. CDR1 and CDR2 (germline): DFQATT, SNEGSKA (reference sequence). V lost 4 bases, J lost 10 bases, and 12 bases lay in between. The CDR3 DNA sequence: TGCAGTGCTACAATGACGCCGTCGCAGTATTTT. Encoded protein: CSATMTPSQYF.

The chain recombines TRBV12-3 or TRBV12-4 with TRBJ2-2; D uncertain. Trimming cost V 0 bases and J 6 bases, with 8 bases left between them. The CDR3 runs 14 residues. The CDR3: CASSLALVPGELFF. As DNA, the CDR3 is TGTGCCAGCAGTTTAGCGCTGGTTCCCGGGGAGCTGTTTTTT.

The genes are TRBV19 and TRBJ2-1; D may correspond to TRBD1 or TRBD2 (6 bases each). CDR1 is LNHDA, CDR2 SQIVND, per germline (reference sequence). V shed 1 base and J shed 4 bases, with 11 bases lying between them. The length of the CDR3 is 15 residues. Here the CDR3 DNA reads TGTGCCAGTAGTATAGGGGGGGCGGATTACAATGAGCAGTTCTTC. It encodes CASSIGGADYNEQFF.

The V and J genes are TRBV6-2 or TRBV6-3 and TRBJ2-7; 7 positions agree with TRBD1. The V gene end was trimmed by 4 bases and the J gene end by 3 bases; junction bases not matched to a gene: 9. CDR3 length: 15 amino acids. Germline CDR1 and CDR2: MNHEY and SVGEGT. The CDR3, as DNA: TGTGCCAGCAGTTCCCTCCGGGACAGCCACTACGAGCAGTACTTC. Translated: CASSSLRDSHYEQYF.

V gene TRBV11-2 combines with J gene TRBJ1-2; the D gene is possibly TRBD1 (5 bases). V dropped 7 bases and J dropped 1 base, with 10 bases sitting between them. The CDR3 totals 13 residues. Germline CDR1 is SGHAT and CDR2 is FQNNGV. The DNA of the CDR3 is TGTGCCAGCACCGATGGGGGTAACTATGGCTACACCTTC. This gives the protein CASTDGGNYGYTF.

The chain employs TRBV12-3 or TRBV12-4 and TRBJ1-3; possible D gene TRBD1, 6 bases. Trimming stripped 6 bases from V and 0 bases from J, with 27 bases between. There are 20 residues in the CDR3. The CDR3 is CASSPVQGVSHHSSGNTIYF. The DNA of the CDR3 is TGTGCCAGCAGCCCGGTACAGGGCGTTTCCCACCACTCCTCTGGAAACACCATATATTTT.

The chain recombines TRBV7-9 with TRBJ2-7; 12 bases align to TRBD1. CDR1 and CDR2 (germline): SEHNR, FQNEAQ (reference sequence). This CDR3 contains 15 residues. The junction had 2 bases not matched to a gene; V was cut back by 5 bases and J by 0 bases. The CDR3 DNA reads as TGTGCCAGCAGCCCGGGACAGGGGGCCTCCTACGAGCAGTACTTC. Protein sequence: CASSPGQGASYEQYF. Filled out from reference TRBV7-9 and TRBJ2-7, the complete variable domain reads DTGVSQNPRHKITKRGQNVTFRCDPISEHNRLYWYRQTLGQGPEFLTYFQNEAQLEKSRLLSDRFSAERPKGSFSTLEIQRTEQGDSAMYLCASSPGQGASYEQYFGPGTRLTVT.

The chain employs TRBV20-1 and TRBJ1-5; D unresolved. The V end lost 3 bases, the J end lost 7 bases, and 13 bases lay between the germline ends. The germline V gene has CDR1 DFQATT and CDR2 SNEGSKA (reference sequence). This CDR3 region has 13 residues. This chain's CDR3 is CSASGPEAQPQHF. The CDR3 bases are TGCAGTGCTAGCGGCCCGGAGGCCCAGCCCCAGCATTTT.

The count of this clonotype is one. This chain uses TRBV27 with TRBJ1-2; D gene uncertain. The CDR3 extends over 15 amino acids. The V gene lost 1 base and the J gene lost 0 bases, with 9 bases spanning the gap. Looked up from germline, CDR1 is MNHEY and CDR2 is SMNVEV (reference sequence). The CDR3 region is CASSLYSGTNYGYTF. CDR3 DNA sequence: TGTGCCAGCAGTTTATATTCCGGGACTAACTATGGCTACACCTTC.

The chain carries TRBV20-1 and TRBJ1-2, with unresolved D. Germline CDR1 is DFQATT and CDR2 is SNEGSKA (reference sequence). The ends were cut back, 7 bases at V and 3 bases at J, with 15 bases in the middle. The CDR3 loop spans 13 amino acids. Here the CDR3 reads CSVSDREDYGYTF. DNA of the CDR3: TGCAGTGTTTCGGACCGGGAGGACTATGGCTACACCTTC.

This chain uses TRBV15 with TRBJ2-5; 9 bases line up with TRBD2. CDR1 and CDR2 (germline): LNHNV, YYDKDF (reference sequence). The CDR3 has 17 amino acids. V was clipped by 3 bases and J by 5 bases; unmatched bases: 13. The CDR3 region is CATSRERPAGGPETQYF. Here the CDR3 DNA reads TGTGCCACCAGCAGGGAGAGGCCCGCGGGGGGGCCGGAGACCCAGTACTTC.

The genes are TRBV12-5 and TRBJ1-1; D is uncertain. Trimming pared 0 bases from V and 1 base from J, leaving 9 bases between. The germline CDR1 and CDR2 sequences are LGHNT and FRNRAP. CDR3 length: 15 residues. The CDR3 DNA is TGTGCTAGTGGTTTGGTCTCGGGCACGAACACTGAAGCTTTCTTT. Encoded protein: CASGLVSGTNTEAFF.

Only a few counts were recorded for this clonotype. CDR3 DNA sequence: TGTGCCAGCCGGGACCGACAGCGCCTAGGAGGCTACACCTTC. The encoded protein is CASRDRQRLGGYTF. The chain employs TRBV6-2 or TRBV6-3 and TRBJ1-2, with D perhaps TRBD1 (5 bases). This CDR3 has 14 amino acids. Trimming removed 8 bases from V and 8 bases from J, with 21 bases in between. CDR1 and CDR2 (germline): MNHEY, SVGEGT.

This sequence joins TRBV20-1 and TRBJ2-1, with 11 bases lining up with TRBD2. CDR1 and CDR2 (germline): DFQATT, SNEGSKA (reference sequence). The length of the CDR3 is 17 residues. J gave up 1 base and V 0 bases, and 5 bases lay outside the gene matches. This CDR3 reads CSAREISSGGSYNEQFF. The CDR3 DNA follows: TGCAGTGCTAGAGAGATTTCTAGCGGGGGGTCCTACAATGAGCAGTTCTTC.

The chain recombines TRBV7-9 with TRBJ2-4; no clear D gene. Deletions cut 5 bases from V and 1 base from J, with 9 bases between. The CDR3 runs 14 residues. The germline gives CDR1 SEHNR, CDR2 FQNEAQ (reference sequence). DNA of the CDR3: TGTGCCAGCAGCCCCGGAGCTGCCAAAAACATTCAGTACTTC. As protein: CASSPGAAKNIQYF.